This T cell receptor beta chain came from a study of early T cells in non-severe SARS-CoV-2 infection. One entry per CDR3 protein, called by TCRdb with MiXCR from the 5' RACE reads. In the table there are roughly 100,000 distinct CDR3 sequences, roughly 13% of which are singletons. V was trimmed by 0 bases and J by 3 bases, leaving 9 bases between them. This CDR3 has 14 residues. The germline V gene encodes CDR1 SGHRS and CDR2 YFSETQ. This sequence was found in an adult who was a healthcare worker with PCR-confirmed SARS-CoV-2 infection or an uninfected control (not recorded which). The material sequenced was whole blood. This rearrangement joins TRBV5-1 to TRBJ1-2; unclear D gene. CDR3 protein: CASSLDSADYGYTF. CDR3 DNA: TGCGCCAGCAGCTTGGACAGTGCGGACTATGGCTACACCTTC. The variable domain in full, completed from reference TRBV5-1 and TRBJ1-2, reads KAGVTQTPRYLIKTRGQQVTLSCSPISGHRSVSWYQQTPGQGLQFLFEYFSETQRNKGNFPGRFSGRQFSNSRSEMNVSTLELGDSALYLCASSLDSADYGYTFGSGTRLTVV.